This TCR beta chain was captured by sequencing in a study of breast tumors, draining lymph nodes, adjacent tissues. General observations from the study: Tumor repertoires ranked between lymph nodes and nontumor tissue in diversity, with V and J gene preferences. Tumor T cell lymph node origin was a supported hypothesis, not proven. Findings are consistent with lymph node origin and intratumoral expansion of most tumor T cells. Tumor and nontumor repertoires were significantly more similar in luminal-like than in basal-like breast cancer.

The CDR3 has 14 residues. V gave up 3 bases and J gave up 5 bases; unmatched junction bases: 6. Germline CDR1 reads SEHNR; CDR2 reads FQNEAQ (reference sequence). The lymph nodes were axillary draining lymph nodes from breast cancer patients. On this clonotype: Its antigen is still unknown. This CDR3 is missing its conserved last phenylalanine or tryptophan, likely due to a read error.

TCRdb ran MiXCR on the multiplex PCR reads and lists one entry per CDR3 protein. The sample carries approximately 150,000 distinct CDR3 sequences, around a third recorded once. This TCR derives from a female donor with breast cancer. Some clones in this sample may be carry-over from other donors' samples. Input material: axillary lymph node tissue. The chain uses TRBV7-9 and TRBJ2-5, with TRBD2 identical over 7 bases. Here the CDR3 DNA reads TGTGCCAGCAGCTTTTCAGGGAGGGGCGAGACCCAGTACCTC. It yields the protein CASSFSGRGETQYL.